The T cell receptor (beta chain) under discussion was sequenced for a study of molecular identifiers for immune sequencing clone quantification. Overall study findings and caveats: Clones carrying above 20 RNA copies accounted for over 98% of effector molecules, under 1% in naive cells.

Using its own MiXCR run on the PCR reads, TCRdb lists one record per CDR3 protein. The sample carries about 40,000 distinct CDR3 sequences, about a quarter recorded once. In this sample, this clonotype turned up many times. Its antigen is undetermined. CDR3 size: 16 residues. With 6 bases clipped from V and 2 bases from J, the junction kept 12 bases outside the gene matches. Germline V gene data show CDR1 as SGHRS and CDR2 as YFSETQ. This sequence originates from a human donor in good health. Some libraries in this study had Jurkat cell RNA spiked in. Sequenced sample: naive CD8+ T cells from blood, with Jurkat cell RNA spiked in. Stated subset: FACS-sorted CD8+CD4-CCR7+CD45RA+ naive T cells. This chain uses TRBV5-1 with TRBJ2-3; 7 nucleotides match TRBD1. CDR3 coding DNA: TGCGCCAGCACCCCTCGACAGGGTCGTTCCACAGATACGCAGTATTTT. This sequence encodes CASTPRQGRSTDTQYF. The complete variable domain, with remaining parts taken from reference TRBV5-1 and TRBJ2-3, reads KAGVTQTPRYLIKTRGQQVTLSCSPISGHRSVSWYQQTPGQGLQFLFEYFSETQRNKGNFPGRFSGRQFSNSRSEMNVSTLELGDSALYLCASTPRQGRSTDTQYFGPGTRLTVL.